The subject of this entry is one T cell receptor (beta chain). The antigen is undetermined. The data stem from a study of cytomegalovirus exposure and HLA in healthy donors. The germline V gene encodes CDR1 MRHNA and CDR2 SNTAGT. CDR3 length: 14 amino acids. J lost 4 bases, V lost 6 bases, and 4 bases had no gene match. Points from the study as a whole: A later analysis appeared to link common viral pathogens to several of the most significant clusters.

Primers included in the PCR were 60 Vbeta and 13 Jbeta primers. TCRdb keeps only in-frame clones here, not all; method: immunoSEQ multiplex PCR. The table records around 140,000 clones, around 80% of them present only once. The J gene is TRBJ2-3, the V gene TRBV6-4, with 10 bases aligning to TRBD2. The clonotype originates from a middle-aged man in good health and CMV-seronegative. The sequenced sample was PBMCs. The CDR3 spells CASSLAGAADTQYF. The CDR3 DNA follows: TGTGCCAGCAGCCTAGCGGGGGCCGCAGATACGCAGTATTTT.